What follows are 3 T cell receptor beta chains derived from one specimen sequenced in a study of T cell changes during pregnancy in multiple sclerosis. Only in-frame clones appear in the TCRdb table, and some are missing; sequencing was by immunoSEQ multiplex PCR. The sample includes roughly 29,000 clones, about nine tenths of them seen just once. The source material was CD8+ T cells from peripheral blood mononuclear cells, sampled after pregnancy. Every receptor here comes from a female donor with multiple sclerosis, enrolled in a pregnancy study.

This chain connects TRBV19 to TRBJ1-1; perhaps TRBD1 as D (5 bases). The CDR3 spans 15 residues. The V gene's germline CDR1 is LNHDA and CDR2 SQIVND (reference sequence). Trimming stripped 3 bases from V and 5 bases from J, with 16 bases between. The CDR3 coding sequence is TGTGCCAGTAGTATCCCCCAGGGTATGGGGACTGAAGCTTTCTTT. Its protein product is CASSIPQGMGTEAFF. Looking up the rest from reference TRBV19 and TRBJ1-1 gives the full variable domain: DGGITQSPKYLFRKEGQNVTLSCEQNLNHDAMYWYRQDPGQGLRLIYYSQIVNDFQKGDIAEGYSVSREKKESFPLTVTSAQKNPTAFYLCASSIPQGMGTEAFFGQGTRLTVV.

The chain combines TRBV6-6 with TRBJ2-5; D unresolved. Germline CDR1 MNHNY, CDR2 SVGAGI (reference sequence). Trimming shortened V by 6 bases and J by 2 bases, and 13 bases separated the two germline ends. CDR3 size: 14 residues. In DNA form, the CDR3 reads TGTGCCAGCAGCCTGTCCTTGTTACAAGAGACCCAGTACTTC. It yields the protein CASSLSLLQETQYF.

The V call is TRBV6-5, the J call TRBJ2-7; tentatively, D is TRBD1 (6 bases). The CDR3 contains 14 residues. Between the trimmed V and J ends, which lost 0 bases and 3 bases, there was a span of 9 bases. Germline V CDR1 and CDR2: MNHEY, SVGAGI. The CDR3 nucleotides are TGTGCCAGCAGTTACTCGTCGGACAGCTACGAGCAGTACTTC. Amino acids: CASSYSSDSYEQYF.